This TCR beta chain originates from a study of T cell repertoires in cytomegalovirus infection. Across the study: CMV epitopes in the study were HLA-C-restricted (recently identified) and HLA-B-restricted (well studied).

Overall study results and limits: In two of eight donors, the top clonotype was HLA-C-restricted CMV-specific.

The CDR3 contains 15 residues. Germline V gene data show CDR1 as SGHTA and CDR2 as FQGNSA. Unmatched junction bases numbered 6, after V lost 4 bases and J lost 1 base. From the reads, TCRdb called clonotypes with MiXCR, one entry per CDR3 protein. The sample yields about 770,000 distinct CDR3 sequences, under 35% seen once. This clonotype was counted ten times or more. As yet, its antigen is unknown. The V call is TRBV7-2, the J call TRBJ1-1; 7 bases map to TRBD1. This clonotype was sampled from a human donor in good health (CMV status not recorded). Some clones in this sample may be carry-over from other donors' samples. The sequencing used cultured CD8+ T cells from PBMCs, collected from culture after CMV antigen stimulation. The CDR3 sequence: CASSYWTGSNTEAFF. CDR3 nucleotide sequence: TGTGCCAGCAGCTACTGGACAGGATCGAACACTGAAGCTTTCTTT.